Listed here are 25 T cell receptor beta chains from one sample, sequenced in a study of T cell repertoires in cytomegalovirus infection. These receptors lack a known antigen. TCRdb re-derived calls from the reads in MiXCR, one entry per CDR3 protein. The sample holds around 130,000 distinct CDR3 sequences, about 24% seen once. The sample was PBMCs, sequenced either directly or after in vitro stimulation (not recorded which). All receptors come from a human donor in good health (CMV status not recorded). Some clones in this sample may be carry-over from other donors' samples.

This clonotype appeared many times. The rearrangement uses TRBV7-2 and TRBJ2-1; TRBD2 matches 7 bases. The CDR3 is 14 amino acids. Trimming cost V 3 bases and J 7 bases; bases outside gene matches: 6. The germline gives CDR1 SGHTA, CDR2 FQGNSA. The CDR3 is CASSFSAGDNEQFF. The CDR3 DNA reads TGTGCCAGCAGCTTTTCGGCGGGAGATAATGAGCAGTTCTTC.

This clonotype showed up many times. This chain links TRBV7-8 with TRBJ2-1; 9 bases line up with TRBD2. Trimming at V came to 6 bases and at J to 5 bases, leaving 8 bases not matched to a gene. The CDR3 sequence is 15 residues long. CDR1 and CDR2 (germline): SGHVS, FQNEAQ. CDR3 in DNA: TGTGCCAGCAGGTGGAGGGCGGGAGGGGACAATGAGCAGTTCTTC. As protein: CASRWRAGGDNEQFF.

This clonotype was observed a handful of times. The CDR3 DNA sequence: TGTGCCAGCAGCTCCGACCTTAGCGGGAGAGGGGAGACCCAGTACTTC. It encodes CASSSDLSGRGETQYF. The V call is TRBV11-2, the J call TRBJ2-5; the match to TRBD2 covers 9 bases. CDR1 is SGHAT, CDR2 FQNNGV, per germline. The V gene end was trimmed by 4 bases and the J gene end by 5 bases; junction bases not matched to a gene: 11. The length of the CDR3 is 16 residues.

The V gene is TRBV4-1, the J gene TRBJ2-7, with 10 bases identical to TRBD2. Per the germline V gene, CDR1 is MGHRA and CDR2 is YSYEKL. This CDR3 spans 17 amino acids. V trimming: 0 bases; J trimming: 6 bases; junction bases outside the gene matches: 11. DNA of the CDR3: TGCGCCAGCAGCCAAGAAGTAGGAGGGCTAGCGGGAGTCGAGCAGTACTTC. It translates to CASSQEVGGLAGVEQYF.

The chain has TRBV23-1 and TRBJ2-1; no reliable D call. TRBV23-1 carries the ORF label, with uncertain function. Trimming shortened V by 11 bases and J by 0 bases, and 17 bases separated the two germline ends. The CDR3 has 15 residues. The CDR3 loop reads CAYPKRGHSYNEQFF. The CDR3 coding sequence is TGCGCCTATCCCAAGAGAGGTCACTCCTACAATGAGCAGTTCTTC.

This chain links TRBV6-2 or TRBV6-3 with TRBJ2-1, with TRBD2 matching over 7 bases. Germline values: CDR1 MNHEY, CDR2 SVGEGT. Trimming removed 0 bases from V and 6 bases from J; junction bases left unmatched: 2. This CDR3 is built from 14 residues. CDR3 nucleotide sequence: TGTGCCAGCAGTTACTCAACGGGGGGCAATGAGCAGTTCTTC. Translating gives CASSYSTGGNEQFF.

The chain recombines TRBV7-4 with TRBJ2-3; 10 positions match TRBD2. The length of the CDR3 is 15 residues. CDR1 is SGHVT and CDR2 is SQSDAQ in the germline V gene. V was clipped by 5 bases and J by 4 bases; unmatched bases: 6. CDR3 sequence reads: CASSPLAGVADTQYF. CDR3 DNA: TGTGCCAGCAGCCCTCTAGCGGGAGTTGCAGATACGCAGTATTTT.

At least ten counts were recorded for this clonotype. The CDR3 region is CASSLGGSQPQHF. The CDR3 DNA sequence: TGTGCCAGCAGCTTAGGTGGCAGTCAGCCCCAGCATTTT. The chain links TRBV7-2 to TRBJ1-5; D is ambiguous. Germline-derived CDR1 and CDR2 are SGHTA and FQGNSA. This CDR3 has 13 residues. The germline V and J ends were trimmed by 1 base and 6 bases, with 7 bases remaining between them.

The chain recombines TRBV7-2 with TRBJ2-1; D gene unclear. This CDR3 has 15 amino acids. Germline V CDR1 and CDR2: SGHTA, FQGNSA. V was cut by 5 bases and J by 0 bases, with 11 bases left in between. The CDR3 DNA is TGTGCCAGCAGCCCCGGCAGGAGCTCCTACAATGAGCAGTTCTTC. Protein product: CASSPGRSSYNEQFF.

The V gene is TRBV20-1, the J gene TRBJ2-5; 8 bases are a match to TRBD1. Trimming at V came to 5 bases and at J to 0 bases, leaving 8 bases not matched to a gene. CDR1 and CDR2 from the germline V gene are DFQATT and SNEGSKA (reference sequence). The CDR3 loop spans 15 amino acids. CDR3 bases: TGCAGTGCTTTTTCACGGGACAGGTACCAAGAGACCCAGTACTTC. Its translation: CSAFSRDRYQETQYF.

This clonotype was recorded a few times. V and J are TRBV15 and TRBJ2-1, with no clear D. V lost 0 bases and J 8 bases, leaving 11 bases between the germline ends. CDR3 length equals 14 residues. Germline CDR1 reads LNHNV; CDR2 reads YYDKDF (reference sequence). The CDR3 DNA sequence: TGTGCCACCAGCAGAGATCCCCCCCCGGATGAGCAGTTCTTC. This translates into CATSRDPPPDEQFF.

CDR3 nucleotide sequence: TGTGCCAGTAGTATGCCGGGACAGGGGACCCACGAGCAGTACTTC. This gives the protein CASSMPGQGTHEQYF. This chain connects TRBV19 to TRBJ2-7; TRBD1 matches 10 bases. CDR1 LNHDA and CDR2 SQIVND come from the germline V gene (reference sequence). The CDR3 runs 15 residues. V trimming: 3 bases; J trimming: 5 bases; junction bases outside the gene matches: 7.

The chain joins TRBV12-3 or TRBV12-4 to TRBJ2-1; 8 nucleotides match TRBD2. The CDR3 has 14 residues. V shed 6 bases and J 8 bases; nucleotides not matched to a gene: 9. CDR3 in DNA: TGTGCCAGCAGCCAAGCGGGAGTGGGCGATGAGCAGTTCTTC. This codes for CASSQAGVGDEQFF.

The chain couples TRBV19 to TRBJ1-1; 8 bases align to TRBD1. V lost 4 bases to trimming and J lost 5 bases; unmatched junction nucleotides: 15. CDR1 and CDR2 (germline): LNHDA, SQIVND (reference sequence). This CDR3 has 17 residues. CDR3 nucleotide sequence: TGTGCCAGTAGTACCCCACAGGGGGTAAAGCGGGTTACTGAAGCTTTCTTT. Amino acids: CASSTPQGVKRVTEAFF.

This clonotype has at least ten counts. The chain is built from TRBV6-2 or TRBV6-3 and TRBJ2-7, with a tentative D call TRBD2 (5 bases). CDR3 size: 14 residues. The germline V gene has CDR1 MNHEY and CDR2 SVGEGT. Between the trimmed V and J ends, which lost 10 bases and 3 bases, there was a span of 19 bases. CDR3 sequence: CATRNPGRDYEQYV. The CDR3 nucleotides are TGTGCCACCCGCAACCCCGGACGGGACTACGAGCAGTACGTC.

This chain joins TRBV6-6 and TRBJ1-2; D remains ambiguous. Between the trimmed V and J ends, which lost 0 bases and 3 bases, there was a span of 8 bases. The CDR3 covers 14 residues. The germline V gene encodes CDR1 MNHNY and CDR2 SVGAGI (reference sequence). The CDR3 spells CASSYSAGHYGYTF. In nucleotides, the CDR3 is TGTGCCAGCAGTTACTCGGCAGGCCACTATGGCTACACCTTC.

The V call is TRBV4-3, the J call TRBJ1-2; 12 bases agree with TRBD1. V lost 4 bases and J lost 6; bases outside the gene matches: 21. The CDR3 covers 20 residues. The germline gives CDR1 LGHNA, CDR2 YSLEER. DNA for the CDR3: TGCGCCAGCAGCCTCGGTGGGATGAGCCGATTCCGGGACAGGGGGCATGGCTACACCTTC. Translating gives CASSLGGMSRFRDRGHGYTF.

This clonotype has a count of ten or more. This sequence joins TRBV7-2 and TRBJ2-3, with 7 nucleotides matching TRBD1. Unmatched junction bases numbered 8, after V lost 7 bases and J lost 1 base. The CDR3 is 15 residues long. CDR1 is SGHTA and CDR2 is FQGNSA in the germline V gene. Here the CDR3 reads CASTVRGTGTDTQYF. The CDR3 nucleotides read TGTGCCAGCACCGTAAGGGGGACAGGCACAGATACGCAGTATTTT. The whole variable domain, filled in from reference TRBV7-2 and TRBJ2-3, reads GAGVSQSPSNKVTEKGKDVELRCDPISGHTALYWYRQSLGQGLEFLIYFQGNSAPDKSGLPSDRFSAERTGGSVSTLTIQRTQQEDSAVYLCASTVRGTGTDTQYFGPGTRLTVL.

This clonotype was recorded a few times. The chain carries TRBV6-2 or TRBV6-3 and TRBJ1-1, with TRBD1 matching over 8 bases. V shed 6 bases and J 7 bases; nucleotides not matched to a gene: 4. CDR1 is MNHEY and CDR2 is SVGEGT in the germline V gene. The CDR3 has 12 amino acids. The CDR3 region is CASRIGQGEAFF. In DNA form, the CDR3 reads TGTGCCAGCAGGATCGGACAGGGTGAAGCTTTCTTT.

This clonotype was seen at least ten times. The CDR3 loop reads CASSPSGTRAYEQYF. CDR3 nucleotides: TGCGCCAGCAGCCCTTCCGGGACTAGAGCCTACGAGCAGTACTTC. The chain is built from TRBV4-1 and TRBJ2-7; TRBD2 matches 8 bases. J gave up 2 bases and V 4 bases, and 7 bases lay outside the gene matches. CDR1 and CDR2 (germline): MGHRA, YSYEKL. The CDR3 runs to 15 residues.

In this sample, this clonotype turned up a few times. Here the CDR3 reads CASSQAVVAGTYNEQFF. In nucleotides, the CDR3 is TGTGCCAGCAGCCAAGCTGTCGTGGCGGGGACCTACAATGAGCAGTTCTTC. The V gene is TRBV3-1, the J gene TRBJ2-1, with D tentatively TRBD2 (6 bases). This CDR3 is built from 17 residues. The V gene lost 1 base and the J gene lost 2 bases, with 15 bases spanning the gap. Germline V gene data show CDR1 as LGHDT and CDR2 as YNNKEL (reference sequence).

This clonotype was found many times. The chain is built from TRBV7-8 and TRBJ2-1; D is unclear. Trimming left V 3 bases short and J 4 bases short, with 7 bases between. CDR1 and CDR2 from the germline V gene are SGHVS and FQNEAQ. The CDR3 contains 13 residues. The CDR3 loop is CASSFSQYNEQFF. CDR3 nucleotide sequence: TGTGCCAGCAGCTTTTCACAGTACAATGAGCAGTTCTTC.

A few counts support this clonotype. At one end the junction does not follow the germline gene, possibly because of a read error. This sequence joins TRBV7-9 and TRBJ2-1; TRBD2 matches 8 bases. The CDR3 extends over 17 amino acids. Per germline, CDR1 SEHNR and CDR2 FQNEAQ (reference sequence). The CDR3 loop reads CASSLAGTGRRSNEQFF. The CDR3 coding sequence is TGTGCCAGCAGCCTAGCGGGTACGGGGCGGCGGAGCAATGAGCAGTTCTTC.

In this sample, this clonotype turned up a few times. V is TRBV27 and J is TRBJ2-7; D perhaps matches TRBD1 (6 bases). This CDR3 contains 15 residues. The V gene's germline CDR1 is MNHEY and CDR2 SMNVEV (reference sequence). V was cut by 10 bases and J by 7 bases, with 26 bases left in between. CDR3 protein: CATRTLQGPMGEQYF. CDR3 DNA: TGTGCCACCCGGACCCTACAGGGCCCCATGGGGGAGCAGTACTTC.

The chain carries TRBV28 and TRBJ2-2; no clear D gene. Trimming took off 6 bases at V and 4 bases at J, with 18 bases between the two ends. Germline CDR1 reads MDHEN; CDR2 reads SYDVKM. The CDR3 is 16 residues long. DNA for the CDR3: TGTGCCAGCAGCACAGTGTGGACCTCGAGCACCGGGGAGCTGTTTTTT. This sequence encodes CASSTVWTSSTGELFF. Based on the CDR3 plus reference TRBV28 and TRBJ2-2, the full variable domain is DVKVTQSSRYLVKRTGEKVFLECVQDMDHENMFWYRQDPGLGLRLIYFSYDVKMKEKGDIPEGYSVSREKKERFSLILESASTNQTSMYLCASSTVWTSSTGELFFGEGSRLTVL.